A selection of T cell receptor beta chains follows, all from one sample in a study of CXCR3-negative and CXCR3-positive naive CD8 T cells. TCRdb derives one entry per CDR3 protein from the 5' RACE reads, leaving out DNA. The data show about 150,000 distinct CDR3 sequences, and the top ten clones hold about 0.37%. Sequenced: naive CXCR3+ CD8+ T cells from blood. The receptors were sampled from a human donor in good health. Some clones in this sample may be carry-over from other donors' samples. Each CDR3 is given with its conserved first and last residue.

>TRBJ2-1|12|TRBV27
CASSLPGQGRFF
>TRBJ2-1|13|TRBV7-7
CASSMYRTSEQFF
>TRBJ2-2|16|TRBV10-2
CASSVGLKAGTGELFF
>TRBJ2-1|16|TRBV5-6
CASSFIVRVDYNEQFF
>TRBJ2-1|12|TRBV11-2
CASRLPYNEQFF
>TRBJ1-3|14|TRBV5-5
CASSLDLSGNTIYF
>TRBJ1-5|21|TRBV6-1
CASSEGTGPVVLTYSNQPQHF
>TRBJ2-5|19|TRBV6-2/TRBV6-3
CASSSTRFEGLALGETQYF
>TRBJ2-1|15|TRBV6-6
CASSYGGAPYNEQFF
>TRBJ2-7|18|TRBV4-1
CASSQLSGAGGRSYEQYF
>TRBJ2-3|23|TRBV15
CATSIDPPTERPSGGPWIDTQYF
>TRBJ2-1|15|TRBV6-6
CASSYSTSPWSEQFF
>TRBJ2-1|14|TRBV7-6
CASSLIASYNEQFF
>TRBJ2-1|16|TRBV21-1
CASSKLAGRIYNEQFF
>TRBJ2-5|16|TRBV7-8
CASSPRTGAARETQYF
>TRBJ2-1|16|TRBV6-6
CASSYEETDTTMGQFF
>TRBJ1-5|13|TRBV7-6
CASSLGVGQPQHF
>TRBJ2-3|16|TRBV2
CASSGDRATGTDTQYF
>TRBJ1-1|15|TRBV6-6
CASSSSGLLNTEAFF
>TRBJ2-1|16|TRBV6-5
CASRRGPGSSYNEQFF
>TRBJ2-7|15|TRBV3-1
CASSQEYSSAYEQYF
>TRBJ2-7|15|TRBV7-6
CASSLYRGTTYEQYF
>TRBJ2-7|16|TRBV4-2
CASSQEFSGGSYEQYF
>TRBJ2-1|15|TRBV5-1
CASSLTGNSYNEQFF
>TRBJ2-1|17|TRBV5-1
CASSPHIAGGTYNEQFF
>TRBJ2-7|16|TRBV7-4
CASKEGKTFPEYEQYF
>TRBJ2-5|15|TRBV28
CASSLDRGLQETQYF
>TRBJ2-7|17|TRBV15
CATSRDRGRGTFYEQYF
>TRBJ1-1|12|TRBV28
CASPNRHTEAFF
>TRBJ1-3|15|TRBV20-1
CSARDYDGAGNTIYF
>TRBJ2-1|15|TRBV12-3/TRBV12-4
CASSLETGWGHEQFF
>TRBJ1-5|16|TRBV9
CASSGGTGAGAQPQHF
>TRBJ2-2|12|TRBV19
CASRQGTGELFF
>TRBJ2-3|13|TRBV12-3/TRBV12-4
CASSLYSTDTQYF
>TRBJ2-1|15|TRBV7-3
CASSPLAAPDNEQFF
>TRBJ1-5|14|TRBV19
CASSPKGLNQPQHF
>TRBJ2-7|12|TRBV7-9
CASSQTGREQYF
>TRBJ1-1|16|TRBV14
CASSQDRRETNTEAFF
>TRBJ2-7|16|TRBV7-6
CASSLVGGSVPYEQYF
>TRBJ2-7|14|TRBV29-1
CSVLIAGTSYEQYF
>TRBJ2-1|18|TRBV11-2
CASGSPGGSRGRLNEQFF
>TRBJ2-7|14|TRBV19
CASSSKTLLDEQYF
>TRBJ2-7|14|TRBV7-8
CASSSQQGLYEQYF
>TRBJ1-5|14|TRBV10-2
CASSVGGIEQPQHF
>TRBJ2-7|11|TRBV5-1
CASSPLHEQYF
>TRBJ2-7|15|TRBV4-3
CASSQDGGAQYEQYF
>TRBJ1-2|12|TRBV27
CASRAGFQGYTF
>TRBJ1-2|14|TRBV19
CASSAGTGDYGYTF
>TRBJ2-1|13|TRBV7-2
CASSLQGSHEQFF